A single sample gave rise to the 11 T cell receptor beta chains below, sequenced in a study of molecular identifiers for immune sequencing clone quantification (dated 2018 in TCRdb). The library was built by means of PCR. Sequencing was carried out with a NextSeq 500. TCRdb ran its own pipeline on the public reads, namely fastp trimming at Q25 and MiXCR clone calling, and kept in-frame beta chains. Rows are unified per CDR3 protein, each entry keeping the most common DNA and genes. The sample records around 460,000 distinct CDR3 sequences, around 23% of which are singletons. The top ten clones comprise about 0.75% of the sample. The sequenced sample consisted of naive CD8+ T cells from blood, with Jurkat cell RNA spiked in. The cell subset or site label of this sample denotes: FACS-sorted CD8+CD4-CCR7+CD45RA+ naive T cells. Receptors originate from a human donor in good health. Some libraries in this study had Jurkat cell RNA spiked in.

Note on this clonotype: A much larger clone sits a single nucleotide away, making a read error possible. The chain employs TRBV18 and TRBJ1-2; D is uncertain. The CDR3 has 11 residues. The V gene's germline CDR1 is KGHSH and CDR2 LQKENI. For the CDR3, the DNA is TGTGCCAGCTCACCAGACTATGGCCACACCTTC. Translation: CASSPDYGHTF.

This clonotype has only a few counts. One junction end disagrees with the germline gene, perhaps due to a read error. The rearrangement uses TRBV27 and TRBJ1-5; D gene ambiguous. The CDR3 sequence is 12 residues long. Germline V gene lookup returns CDR1 MNHEY and CDR2 SMNVEV (reference sequence). CDR3 loop: CASSLTPQPQDF. The CDR3 coding sequence is TGTGCCAGCAGTTTAACCCCCCAGCCCCAGGATTTT.

The table lists this clonotype with a few counts. This chain links TRBV7-9 with TRBJ1-1; the match to TRBD1 covers 7 bases. V was clipped by 5 bases and J by 4 bases; unmatched bases: 10. This CDR3 comprises 15 residues. Germline V gene lookup returns CDR1 SEHNR and CDR2 FQNEAQ (reference sequence). Written as DNA, the CDR3 is TGTGCCAGCAGCGCGGGGACAGCCGAGGGCACTGAAGCTTTCTTT. Amino acids: CASSAGTAEGTEAFF.

The genes are TRBV4-3 and TRBJ2-3, with D perhaps TRBD2 (5 bases). Germline V lookup: CDR1 LGHNA, CDR2 YSLEER. CDR3 length: 16 amino acids. Trimming removed 0 bases from V and 2 bases from J, with 12 bases in between. The CDR3 protein is CASSQDAAAATDTQYF. For the CDR3, the DNA is TGCGCCAGCAGCCAAGACGCAGCGGCGGCCACAGATACGCAGTATTTT.

The chain employs TRBV6-2 or TRBV6-3 and TRBJ1-4; 7 bases match TRBD1. Trimming at V came to 1 base and at J to 16 bases, leaving 9 bases not matched to a gene. The CDR3 totals 13 residues. The V gene's germline CDR1 is MNHEY and CDR2 SVGEGT. The CDR3 DNA reads TGTGCCAGCAGTTACTGGGGCCGGGACAGCAGGTTTTTT. Amino acid sequence: CASSYWGRDSRFF.

The rearrangement links TRBV4-1 to TRBJ1-1; TRBD1 agrees at 9 bases. Germline V gene lookup returns CDR1 MGHRA and CDR2 YSYEKL. V shed 0 bases, J shed 3 bases, and the junction held 11 bases outside the gene matches. The CDR3 sequence is 18 residues long. The CDR3 sequence: CASSQDVWDRDGHTEAFF. The CDR3 DNA reads as TGCGCCAGCAGCCAAGATGTATGGGACAGGGACGGTCACACTGAAGCTTTCTTT.

V usage is TRBV7-9 and J usage is TRBJ2-5; TRBD2 agrees at 8 bases. CDR3 length: 17 residues. Germline V gene lookup returns CDR1 SEHNR and CDR2 FQNEAQ (reference sequence). After removal of 0 bases from V and 3 bases from J, the junction contained 9 bases not matched to a gene. Here the CDR3 reads CASSLALVAGLKETQYF. The DNA for the CDR3 is TGTGCCAGCAGCTTAGCGTTAGTAGCGGGGTTAAAAGAGACCCAGTACTTC. Full variable domain (outside the CDR3, taken from reference TRBV7-9 and TRBJ2-5): DTGVSQNPRHKITKRGQNVTFRCDPISEHNRLYWYRQTLGQGPEFLTYFQNEAQLEKSRLLSDRFSAERPKGSFSTLEIQRTEQGDSAMYLCASSLALVAGLKETQYFGPGTRLLVL.

The chain uses TRBV5-1 and TRBJ1-5; a weak D match, TRBD1 (6 bases). Germline assignment: CDR1 SGHRS and CDR2 YFSETQ. The CDR3 spans 13 residues. The V end lost 6 bases, the J end lost 3 bases, and 10 bases lay between the germline ends. The CDR3 nucleotides read TGCGCCAGCATGAACAGGGACAATCAGCCCCAGCATTTT. Its protein is CASMNRDNQPQHF.

This clonotype was counted many times. This chain uses TRBV20-1 with TRBJ2-3; D gene ambiguous. V lost 6 bases, J lost 6 bases, and 16 bases lay in between. The CDR3 sequence is 13 residues long. Germline CDR1 reads DFQATT; CDR2 reads SNEGSKA (reference sequence). The CDR3 is CSARPRPADTQYF. Here the CDR3 DNA reads TGCAGTGCACGCCCCCGACCGGCGGATACGCAGTATTTT.

V is TRBV4-3 and J is TRBJ2-7; D remains unclear. CDR1 and CDR2 from the germline V gene are LGHNA and YSLEER. Trimming shortened V by 4 bases and J by 4 bases, and 17 bases separated the two germline ends. The CDR3 is 15 amino acids. CDR3 protein: CASSPTSVGDYEQYF. CDR3 nucleotide sequence: TGCGCCAGCAGCCCCACATCCGTCGGAGATTACGAGCAGTACTTC.

The sample holds many counts of this clonotype. The chain employs TRBV20-1 and TRBJ2-4; D is possibly TRBD2 (5 bases). The CDR3 is 14 residues long. With 3 bases removed from V and 0 bases from J, the gap between germline ends came to 9 bases. Germline V gene data show CDR1 as DFQATT and CDR2 as SNEGSKA (reference sequence). CDR3 residues: CSARGSLAKNIQYF. CDR3 in DNA: TGCAGTGCTAGGGGGAGCCTAGCCAAAAACATTCAGTACTTC.